This T cell receptor (beta chain) was profiled in a study of preoperative IRX-2 immunotherapy in early breast cancer. The data were produced by immunoSEQ multiplex PCR, yet TCRdb's version contains in-frame clones alone and is incomplete. The table includes approximately 96,000 clones, 86% detected once. Germline lookup yields CDR1 SQVTM and CDR2 ANQGSEA. The CDR3 is made up of 14 amino acids. V dropped 7 bases and J dropped 1 base, with 13 bases sitting between them. Treatment here: preoperative locoregional IRX-2 cytokine immunotherapy. This TCR derives from a human donor with breast cancer. The chain combines TRBV29-1 with TRBJ2-2; possibly TRBD1 for D (6 bases). The sample consisted of tumor tissue, taken after IRX-2 immunotherapy. CDR3 residues: CSGALGQNTGELFF. Written as DNA, the CDR3 is TGCAGCGGCGCCTTGGGACAGAACACCGGGGAGCTGTTTTTT.